The 16 T cell receptor beta chains given below trace back to one sample, sequenced in a study of blood T cell repertoires in COVID-19. The table came from immunoSEQ multiplex PCR; TCRdb's copy has only in-frame clones and leaves some out. The table has 200,000 to 250,000 clones, 92% seen once; the top ten hold around 1.2%. The sequenced sample was peripheral blood. These TCRs come from a man aged 30 to 45 with acute or convalescent COVID-19.

The genes are TRBV19 and TRBJ2-7; D is perhaps TRBD1 (6 bases). CDR3 length: 15 amino acids. Germline V gives CDR1 LNHDA, CDR2 SQIVND (reference sequence). Trimming removed 1 base at V and 0 bases at J, with 10 bases between. The CDR3 sequence is CASSIARTASYEQYF. The CDR3 region has the DNA TGTGCCAGTAGTATAGCTCGGACAGCCTCCTACGAGCAGTACTTC.

CDR3 sequence reads: CASRALASGGLRDTQYF. In DNA, the CDR3 is TGCGCCAGCAGGGCGTTGGCTAGCGGGGGCCTTAGGGATACGCAGTATTTT. The chain is built from TRBV10-2 and TRBJ2-3; 10 positions agree with TRBD2. V lost 6 bases and J lost 6; bases outside the gene matches: 15. Germline assignment: CDR1 WSHSY and CDR2 SAAADI. The CDR3 length is 17 residues.

The V call is TRBV6-6, the J call TRBJ2-3; unclear D gene. Trimming removed 0 bases from V and 1 base from J, with 5 bases in between. The CDR3 extends over 14 amino acids. Per germline, CDR1 MNHNY and CDR2 SVGAGI (reference sequence). The DNA of the CDR3 is TGTGCCAGCAGTTACTCCCAGGGCACAGATACGCAGTATTTT. It yields the protein CASSYSQGTDTQYF.

This sequence joins TRBV5-1 and TRBJ2-2, with TRBD1 identical over 7 bases. CDR1 is SGHRS, CDR2 YFSETQ, per germline. The CDR3 length is 15 residues. V lost 6 bases and J lost 0; bases outside the gene matches: 5. The CDR3 DNA sequence: TGCGCCAGCAACCCGGGACAGACGAACACCGGGGAGCTGTTTTTT. It translates to CASNPGQTNTGELFF.

The genes are TRBV3-1 (or the pseudogene TRBV3-2) and TRBJ2-2; TRBD2 aligns across 7 bases. V was pared by 6 bases and J by 1 base, with 17 bases of the junction left unmatched. This CDR3 region has 19 residues. Germline V lookup: CDR1 LGHDT, CDR2 YNNKEL (reference sequence). The DNA for the CDR3 is TGTGCCAGCAGACACCACTCACGAGCGGGAAACTTGAACACCGGGGAGCTGTTTTTT. Protein: CASRHHSRAGNLNTGELFF.

J is TRBJ2-1 and V is TRBV10-1, with D possibly TRBD2 on 7 matching bases. Between the trimmed V and J ends, which lost 0 bases and 12 bases, there was a span of 18 bases. Looked up from germline, CDR1 is WNHNN and CDR2 is SYGVQD (reference sequence). CDR3 length: 15 residues. CDR3 region: CASSESVGGGSRQFF. CDR3 DNA: TGCGCCAGCAGTGAGTCAGTGGGCGGGGGCTCCCGGCAGTTCTTC.

The table lists this clone with a count of one. This sequence joins TRBV7-8 and TRBJ2-2, with 10 bases aligning to TRBD2. V trimming: 2 bases; J trimming: 3 bases; junction bases outside the gene matches: 9. Per germline, CDR1 SGHVS and CDR2 FQNEAQ. There are 18 residues in the CDR3. This chain's CDR3 is CASSLTTGTSAYTGELFF. The CDR3 DNA sequence: TGTGCCAGCAGCTTAACTACGGGGACTAGCGCGTACACCGGGGAGCTGTTTTTT.

The V call is TRBV24-1, the J call TRBJ1-2; a possible D gene is TRBD1 (5 bases). The length of the CDR3 is 17 residues. V lost 2 bases and J lost 3, with 18 bases in between. The germline CDR1 and CDR2 sequences are KGHDR and SFDVKD. CDR3 sequence (DNA): TGTGCCACCAGTGATTCCCGTCGAAGGGGCGGCGACTATGGCTACACCTTC. Protein sequence: CATSDSRRRGGDYGYTF.

The V and J genes are TRBV5-1 and TRBJ2-7, with D perhaps TRBD1 (5 bases). This CDR3 has 14 residues. The V gene lost 0 bases and the J gene lost 1 base, with 8 bases spanning the gap. Germline CDR1 and CDR2: SGHRS and YFSETQ. The DNA of the CDR3 is TGCGCCAGCAGCTTGGAGGCAGGGTCCTACGAGCAGTACTTC. Amino acid sequence: CASSLEAGSYEQYF.

V gene TRBV24-1 combines with J gene TRBJ1-2; D gene ambiguous. CDR3 length equals 12 residues. Germline-derived CDR1 and CDR2 are KGHDR and SFDVKD. The ends were cut back, 5 bases at V and 8 bases at J, with 11 bases in the middle. The CDR3: CATSAGVGGYTF. DNA for the CDR3: TGTGCCACCAGTGCCGGAGTAGGCGGCTACACCTTC.

A remark on this clone: A junction boundary mismatches the germline segment, possibly from a read error. The chain uses TRBV6-2 or TRBV6-3 and TRBJ1-2; a possible D gene is TRBD1 (5 bases). The CDR3 runs to 17 residues. Germline CDR1 MNHEY, CDR2 SVGEGT. The CDR3 is CASSYSRGRARNYGYTF. The CDR3 nucleotides read TGTGCCAGCAGCTACTCACGTGGCAGGGCGAGGAACTATGGCTACACCTTC.

The chain is built from TRBV7-3 and TRBJ2-1, with 13 nucleotides matching TRBD2. Germline loops: CDR1 SGHTA, CDR2 FQGTGA. CDR3 length: 16 amino acids. With V trimmed by 8 bases and J by 7 bases, 11 bases remained unmatched. DNA of the CDR3: TGTGCCAGCGCTCCGTCGGGACTAGCGGGGACTAATGAGCAGTTCTTC. It translates to CASAPSGLAGTNEQFF.

This sequence joins TRBV7-9 and TRBJ2-7; 8 bases line up with TRBD1. Trimming removed 5 bases from V and 1 base from J; junction bases left unmatched: 4. The CDR3 is 14 amino acids. Looked up from germline, CDR1 is SEHNR and CDR2 is FQNEAQ (reference sequence). This chain's CDR3 is CASSGDRWSYEQYF. The CDR3 region has the DNA TGTGCCAGCAGCGGGGACAGGTGGTCCTACGAGCAGTACTTC.

The chain joins TRBV4-1 to TRBJ2-7, with D perhaps matching TRBD1 (6 bases). The ends were cut back, 3 bases at V and 4 bases at J, with 10 bases in the middle. Germline CDR1 MGHRA, CDR2 YSYEKL. The CDR3 spans 13 residues. CDR3 DNA: TGCGCCAGCAGCCATCCCAGGGGATACGAGCAGTACTTC. Amino acid sequence: CASSHPRGYEQYF.

This clone has only a few counts. The DNA for the CDR3 is TGTGCCAGCAATTTGTGGTGGCAGGGGGGCACTGAAGCTTTCTTT. Translating it yields CASNLWWQGGTEAFF. This chain joins TRBV5-6 and TRBJ1-1; 7 nucleotides align to TRBD1. This CDR3 has 15 amino acids. The J segment lost 4 bases and the V segment lost 6 bases, leaving 12 bases of the junction unmatched. Germline assignment: CDR1 SGHDT and CDR2 YYEEEE.

J is TRBJ2-7 and V is TRBV28; 7 bases map to TRBD2. Germline-derived CDR1 and CDR2 are MDHEN and SYDVKM. Unmatched junction bases numbered 9, after V lost 5 bases and J lost 5 bases. This CDR3 contains 14 residues. The CDR3 reads CASSIRGVLNEQYF. CDR3 nucleotide sequence: TGTGCCAGCAGTATACGGGGGGTTCTAAACGAGCAGTACTTC.